These 17 T cell receptor beta chains originate from one sample sequenced in a study of shared clonotypes between healthy human individuals. Method: immunoSEQ multiplex PCR; TCRdb's copy keeps in-frame clones and lacks some. There are about 2.4 million clones in the sample; 93% occur only once, and roughly 0.36% lies in the top ten. The sequenced sample was naive CD4+ T cells from PBMCs. Subset meaning: CD45RA+ positively selected. The receptor source for this set is a man aged 18-30 years in good health. Some clones in this sample may be carry-over from other donors' samples.

The rearrangement joins TRBV29-1 to TRBJ2-1; 10 nucleotides match TRBD2. The CDR3 extends over 15 amino acids. V lost 6 bases and J lost 3; bases outside the gene matches: 8. The germline CDR1 and CDR2 sequences are SQVTM and ANQGSEA. DNA of the CDR3: TGCAGCGTGCATGGGACTAGCGAGAACTACAATGAGCAGTTCTTC. Translation: CSVHGTSENYNEQFF.

The V gene is TRBV15, the J gene TRBJ1-1; D gene uncertain. This CDR3 is 15 amino acids long. V was clipped by 1 base and J by 1 base, with 10 bases between them. Germline CDR1 and CDR2: LNHNV and YYDKDF (reference sequence). DNA of the CDR3: TGTGCCACCAGCAGAGTTGGACTTACGAACACTGAAGCTTTCTTT. Its protein is CATSRVGLTNTEAFF.

The CDR3: CATSSTRGVEQFF. CDR3 bases: TGTGCCACCAGCTCAACCAGGGGAGTTGAGCAGTTCTTC. This chain joins TRBV15 and TRBJ2-1; a possible D gene is TRBD1 (6 bases). V shed 5 bases and J shed 9 bases, with 14 bases lying between them. The germline gives CDR1 LNHNV, CDR2 YYDKDF (reference sequence). The CDR3 has 13 amino acids.

A note on this clone: Other DNA sequences of this sample code for an identical CDR3. This chain joins TRBV20-1 and TRBJ2-7; 8 positions agree with TRBD2. Germline V CDR1 and CDR2: DFQATT, SNEGSKA (reference sequence). V gave up 6 bases and J gave up 5 bases; unmatched junction bases: 3. This CDR3 comprises 11 residues. DNA of the CDR3: TGCAGTGCGGAGCGGGAGAACGAGCAGTACTTC. It translates to CSAERENEQYF.

This sequence joins TRBV6-6 and TRBJ2-7; 8 bases align to TRBD1. CDR3 size: 11 residues. CDR1 is MNHNY, CDR2 SVGAGI, per germline (reference sequence). The J segment lost 7 bases and the V segment lost 6 bases, leaving 2 bases of the junction unmatched. The CDR3 is CASSTGGEQYF. Written as DNA, the CDR3 is TGTGCCAGCAGCACAGGGGGGGAGCAGTACTTC.

The V and J genes are TRBV7-9 and TRBJ2-1, with D maybe TRBD2 (5 bases). V was trimmed by 7 bases and J by 2 bases, leaving 15 bases between them. The germline V gene has CDR1 SEHNR and CDR2 FQNEAQ (reference sequence). The CDR3 has 15 residues. The CDR3 DNA is TGTGCCAGCACCAAGGGAGACCTCCCCTACAATGAGCAGTTCTTC. Translated, it gives CASTKGDLPYNEQFF.

The chain combines TRBV7-2 with TRBJ2-3; D gene unclear. CDR1 is SGHTA and CDR2 is FQGNSA in the germline V gene. V lost 1 base and J lost 2, with 7 bases in between. The length of the CDR3 is 14 residues. CDR3 in amino acids: CASSLGPYTDTQYF. The CDR3 DNA reads as TGTGCCAGCAGCTTAGGTCCTTACACAGATACGCAGTATTTT.

The chain has TRBV28 and TRBJ2-5, with D uncertain. There are 13 residues in the CDR3. V was shortened by 3 bases and J by 3 bases, with 8 bases between the two germline ends. The V gene's germline CDR1 is MDHEN and CDR2 SYDVKM. The DNA of the CDR3 is TGTGCCAGCAGTTTGCTCCAGAAAGAGACCCAGTACTTC. As protein: CASSLLQKETQYF.

This clone was seen only once. The rearrangement joins TRBV30 to TRBJ1-2; the match to TRBD1 covers 8 bases. This CDR3 has 15 residues. Germline lookup yields CDR1 GTSNPN and CDR2 SVGIG (reference sequence). The V segment lost 2 bases and the J segment 2 bases; nucleotides outside the gene matches: 7. CDR3 nucleotide sequence: TGTGCCTGGAGTTCTACTCGACAGGGGAACTATGGCTACACCTTC. Translated, it gives CAWSSTRQGNYGYTF.

This chain connects TRBV6-5 to TRBJ1-4; 7 positions match TRBD1. The length of the CDR3 is 14 residues. Germline values: CDR1 MNHEY, CDR2 SVGAGI. With V trimmed by 5 bases and J by 5 bases, 5 bases remained unmatched. The CDR3 sequence: CASSLTGLNEKLFF. CDR3 in DNA: TGTGCCAGCAGTCTGACAGGGCTGAATGAAAAACTGTTTTTT.

The chain carries TRBV28 and TRBJ2-3; 8 nucleotides align to TRBD2. The V and J ends lost 5 bases and 6 bases, in that order; junction bases with no gene match: 1. The length of the CDR3 is 12 residues. The V gene's germline CDR1 is MDHEN and CDR2 SYDVKM. CDR3 sequence (DNA): TGTGCCAGCAGTCCTAGCGGGGATACGCAGTATTTT. Translated, it gives CASSPSGDTQYF.

The table lists this clone with a count of one. This chain uses TRBV7-9 with TRBJ2-3; D is unresolved. Germline V gene lookup returns CDR1 SEHNR and CDR2 FQNEAQ (reference sequence). CDR3 length: 15 amino acids. V lost 5 bases and J lost 0, with 12 bases in between. DNA for the CDR3: TGTGCCAGCAGCCCCGCTATGGTTAGCACAGATACGCAGTATTTT. Amino acids: CASSPAMVSTDTQYF.

With regard to this clone: Other DNA sequences in the sample encode the same CDR3. The chain combines TRBV5-1 with TRBJ1-2; no definite D call. Trimming took off 0 bases at V and 2 bases at J, with 8 bases between the two ends. Per germline, CDR1 SGHRS and CDR2 YFSETQ. The length of the CDR3 is 14 residues. CDR3 loop: CASSLAPGNYGYTF. CDR3 sequence (DNA): TGCGCCAGCAGCTTGGCCCCGGGGAACTATGGCTACACCTTC.

This sequence joins TRBV6-1 and TRBJ2-7, with D possibly being TRBD1 (6 bases). The CDR3 spans 14 residues. Germline lookup yields CDR1 MNHNS and CDR2 SASEGT. V gave up 6 bases and J gave up 2 bases, with 14 bases separating them. The CDR3: CASRTGSATYEQYF. CDR3 nucleotide sequence: TGTGCCAGCAGAACAGGGTCCGCTACCTACGAGCAGTACTTC.

Remarks on this clone: Other nucleotide sequences from this sample produce the same CDR3. The CDR3 DNA sequence: TGTGCCAGCAGCTTAGCAGGAGAGACCCAGTACTTC. Its translation is CASSLAGETQYF. V gene TRBV7-8 combines with J gene TRBJ2-5; no firm D call. There are 12 residues in the CDR3. Germline assignment: CDR1 SGHVS and CDR2 FQNEAQ. Trimming took off 0 bases at V and 4 bases at J, with 3 bases between the two ends.

The chain carries TRBV10-2 and TRBJ2-7; TRBD1 matches at 9 bases. The trim removed 6 bases at V and 5 bases at J, leaving 8 bases unmatched. Germline CDR1 and CDR2: WSHSY and SAAADI. This CDR3 contains 14 residues. CDR3 coding DNA: TGCGCCAGCAGCAGACAGGGGGTGGAAGACGAGCAGTACTTC. It codes for CASSRQGVEDEQYF.

Note on this clone: Other DNA sequences from this sample encode an identical CDR3 as well. The chain uses TRBV2 and TRBJ1-5; 8 bases fit TRBD1. Germline CDR1 reads SNHLY; CDR2 reads FYNNEI. With V trimmed by 8 bases and J by 5 bases, 5 bases remained unmatched. There are 13 residues in the CDR3. CDR3 in amino acids: CASSGQGDQPQHF. As DNA, the CDR3 is TGTGCCAGCTCTGGACAGGGCGATCAGCCCCAGCATTTT.